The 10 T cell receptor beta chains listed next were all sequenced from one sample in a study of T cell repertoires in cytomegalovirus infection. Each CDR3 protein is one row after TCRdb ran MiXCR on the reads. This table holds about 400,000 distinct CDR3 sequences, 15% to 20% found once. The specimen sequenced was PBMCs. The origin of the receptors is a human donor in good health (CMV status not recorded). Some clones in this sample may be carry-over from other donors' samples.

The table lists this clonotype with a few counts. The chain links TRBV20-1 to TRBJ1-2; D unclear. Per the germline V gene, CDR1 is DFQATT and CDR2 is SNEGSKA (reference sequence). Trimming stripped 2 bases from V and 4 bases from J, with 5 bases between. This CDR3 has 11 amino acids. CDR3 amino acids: CSARSLYGYTF. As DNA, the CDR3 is TGCAGTGCTAGAAGTCTCTATGGCTACACCTTC.

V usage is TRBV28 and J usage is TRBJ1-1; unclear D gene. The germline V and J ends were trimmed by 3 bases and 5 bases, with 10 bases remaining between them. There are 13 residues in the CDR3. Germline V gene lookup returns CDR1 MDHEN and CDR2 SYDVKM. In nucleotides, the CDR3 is TGTGCCAGCAGTTTCGGGAGATTGACTGAAGCTTTCTTT. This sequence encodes CASSFGRLTEAFF. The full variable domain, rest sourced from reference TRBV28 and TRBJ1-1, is DVKVTQSSRYLVKRTGEKVFLECVQDMDHENMFWYRQDPGLGLRLIYFSYDVKMKEKGDIPEGYSVSREKKERFSLILESASTNQTSMYLCASSFGRLTEAFFGQGTRLTVV.

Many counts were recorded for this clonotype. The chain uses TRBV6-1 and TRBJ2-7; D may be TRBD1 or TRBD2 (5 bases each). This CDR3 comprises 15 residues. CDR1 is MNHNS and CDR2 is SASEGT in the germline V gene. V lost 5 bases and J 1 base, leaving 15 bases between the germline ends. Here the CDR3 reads CASSYGTGTSYEQYF. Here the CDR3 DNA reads TGTGCCAGCAGTTATGGGACGGGTACGTCCTACGAGCAGTACTTC.

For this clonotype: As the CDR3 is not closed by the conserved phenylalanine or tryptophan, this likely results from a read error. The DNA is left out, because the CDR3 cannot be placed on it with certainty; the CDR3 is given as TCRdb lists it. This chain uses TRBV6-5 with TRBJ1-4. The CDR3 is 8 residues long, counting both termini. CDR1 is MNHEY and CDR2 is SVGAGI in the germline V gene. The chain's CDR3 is CASSYHRS.

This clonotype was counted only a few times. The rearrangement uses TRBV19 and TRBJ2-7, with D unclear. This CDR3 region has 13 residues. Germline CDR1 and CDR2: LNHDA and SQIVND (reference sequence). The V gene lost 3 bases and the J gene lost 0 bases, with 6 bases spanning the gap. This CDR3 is CASSIDNSYEQYF. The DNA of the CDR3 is TGTGCCAGTAGTATTGACAACTCCTACGAGCAGTACTTC.

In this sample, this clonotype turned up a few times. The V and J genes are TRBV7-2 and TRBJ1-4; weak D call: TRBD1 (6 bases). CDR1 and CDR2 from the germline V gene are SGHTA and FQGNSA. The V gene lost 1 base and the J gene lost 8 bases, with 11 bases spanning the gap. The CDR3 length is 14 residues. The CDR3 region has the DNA TGTGCCAGCAGCTTAGACAGGGCTACAGAAAAACTGTTTTTT. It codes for CASSLDRATEKLFF.

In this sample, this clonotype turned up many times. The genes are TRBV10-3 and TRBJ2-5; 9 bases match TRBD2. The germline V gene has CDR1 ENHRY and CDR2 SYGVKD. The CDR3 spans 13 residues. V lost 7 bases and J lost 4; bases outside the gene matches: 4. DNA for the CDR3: TGTGCCATCAAAGCGGGGGGCTTAGAGACCCAGTACTTC. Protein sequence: CAIKAGGLETQYF.

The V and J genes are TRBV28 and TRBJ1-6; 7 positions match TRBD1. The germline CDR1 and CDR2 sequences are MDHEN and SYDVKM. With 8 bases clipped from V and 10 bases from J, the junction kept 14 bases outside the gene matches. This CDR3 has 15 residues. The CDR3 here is CASFGAGQSWSPLHF. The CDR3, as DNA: TGTGCCAGCTTTGGGGCGGGACAGTCGTGGTCACCCCTCCACTTT.

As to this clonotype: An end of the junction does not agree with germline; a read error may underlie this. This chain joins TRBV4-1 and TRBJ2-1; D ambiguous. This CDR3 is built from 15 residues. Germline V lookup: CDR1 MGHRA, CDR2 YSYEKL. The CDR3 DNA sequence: TGTGCCAGCAGCCAAGACTTACAGAGCTACAATGAGCAGTTCTTC. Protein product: CASSQDLQSYNEQFF.

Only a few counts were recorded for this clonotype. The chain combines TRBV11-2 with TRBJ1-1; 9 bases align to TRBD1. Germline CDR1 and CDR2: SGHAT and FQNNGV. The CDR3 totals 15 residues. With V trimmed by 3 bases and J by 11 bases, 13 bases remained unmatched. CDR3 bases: TGTGCCAGCAGCTTGCCCGGACAGGGGCCGGGACGGGCTTTCTTT. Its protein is CASSLPGQGPGRAFF.